Sequencing of this T cell receptor beta chain was carried out in a study of spatial heterogeneity in lung cancer. As for time point: sample taken at primary tumor resection. Unsorted tumor, nontumor lung tissue or cryopreserved PBMC supplied the whole RNA. TCRdb redid the calling of the 5' RACE reads with MiXCR, one entry per CDR3 protein. The data show tens of thousands of distinct CDR3 sequences, with more than 6.5% seen just once and 2.9% held by the top ten. With 4 bases clipped from V and 3 bases from J, the junction kept 6 bases outside the gene matches. Per the germline V gene, CDR1 is SGHRS and CDR2 is YFSETQ. This CDR3 has 14 residues. This clonotype was observed many times.

The TCR comes from a female donor with early-stage non-small cell lung cancer. The chain couples TRBV5-1 to TRBJ2-7; TRBD1 aligns across 8 bases. The material sequenced was PBMCs, taken at surgery. Written as DNA, the CDR3 is TGCGCCAGCAGCGCCAGGGGGACAGGCTACGAGCAGTACTTC. Protein sequence: CASSARGTGYEQYF. Supplemented by reference TRBV5-1 and TRBJ2-7, the full variable domain reads KAGVTQTPRYLIKTRGQQVTLSCSPISGHRSVSWYQQTPGQGLQFLFEYFSETQRNKGNFPGRFSGRQFSNSRSEMNVSTLELGDSALYLCASSARGTGYEQYFGPGTRLTVT.